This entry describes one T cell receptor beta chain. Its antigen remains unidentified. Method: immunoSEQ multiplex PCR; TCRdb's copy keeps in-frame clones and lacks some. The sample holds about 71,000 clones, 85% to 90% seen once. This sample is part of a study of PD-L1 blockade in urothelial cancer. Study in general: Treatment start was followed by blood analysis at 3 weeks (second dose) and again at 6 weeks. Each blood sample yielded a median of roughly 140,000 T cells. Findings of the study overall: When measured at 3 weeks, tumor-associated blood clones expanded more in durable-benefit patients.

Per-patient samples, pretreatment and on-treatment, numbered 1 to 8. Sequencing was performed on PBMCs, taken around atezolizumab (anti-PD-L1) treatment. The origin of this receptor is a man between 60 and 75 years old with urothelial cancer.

CDR3 coding DNA: TGTGCCAGCAGCCAAGACAGGAGCTCCACTGAAGCTTTCTTT. As protein: CASSQDRSSTEAFF. The genes are TRBV5-4 and TRBJ1-1; weak D call: TRBD1 (6 bases). The CDR3 runs 14 residues. Deletions cut 4 bases from V and 4 bases from J, with 14 bases between. CDR1 and CDR2 (germline): SGHNT, YYREEE (reference sequence).